This entry concerns a single TCR beta chain. Other DNA sequences in the same sample also yield this CDR3. Trimming took 3 bases from V and 4 from J, leaving 7 bases between them. This CDR3 has 13 residues. CDR1 MGHRA and CDR2 YSYEKL come from the germline V gene. The sample originates from a study of control samples from healthy donors and cancer patients. Some clones are missing from TCRdb's copy, which holds only in-frame ones; the method was immunoSEQ multiplex PCR. This table has roughly 150,000 clones, 88% appearing once. The sample comprised blood. The sequence derives from a man aged 18 to 35 in good health. The genes are TRBV4-1 and TRBJ1-3; D is undetermined. The CDR3, as DNA: TGCGCCAGCAGCCAGGGTTCCGGAAACACCATATATTTT. Its protein is CASSQGSGNTIYF.